What follows are 12 T cell receptor beta chains derived from one specimen sequenced in a study of vaccination and CD4 T cells after COVID-19. Sample treatment: approximately 11-day PBMC culture with coronavirus spike peptide pools or control peptides (ViraFEST assay). These CD4+ T cells came from an unexposed donor, sampled before the COVID-19 pandemic (2011-2018). The antigens of these receptors remain unknown. The Oncomine TCR Beta short-read assay was what sequenced the DNA obtained from cultured CD4+ T cells. DNA came from CD4+ T cells after culture. One entry per CDR3 protein, called by TCRdb with MiXCR from the PCR reads. The table has over 7,500 distinct CDR3 sequences, around 40% seen once; the top ten hold about 35%. The sequencing sample was made of CD4+ T cells from blood, cultured in vitro. The receptors were sampled from a human donor in good health.

The J gene is TRBJ1-2, the V gene TRBV6-1; 7 positions agree with TRBD1. With V trimmed by 5 bases and J by 4 bases, 1 base remained unmatched. The germline V gene encodes CDR1 MNHNS and CDR2 SASEGT. The CDR3 is made up of 12 amino acids. In nucleotides, the CDR3 is TGTGCCAGCAGTCAGGGGGTCTATGGCTACACCTTC. Amino acids: CASSQGVYGYTF.

The chain links TRBV20-1 to TRBJ2-7; tentative D call: TRBD1 (5 bases). V was clipped by 4 bases and J by 0 bases, with 7 bases between them. The V gene's germline CDR1 is DFQATT and CDR2 SNEGSKA (reference sequence). The CDR3 covers 12 residues. The CDR3 DNA follows: TGCAGTGCTAAAGGGGACTCCTACGAGCAGTACTTC. This codes for CSAKGDSYEQYF.

CDR3 bases: TGTGCCAGTAGTTACGGACAGGGGGCTCGGGCTTTCTTT. Protein product: CASSYGQGARAFF. The rearrangement links TRBV19 to TRBJ1-1, with 11 bases matching TRBD1. V lost 5 bases and J lost 11; bases outside the gene matches: 7. The germline V gene has CDR1 LNHDA and CDR2 SQIVND (reference sequence). The CDR3 totals 13 residues.

In DNA form, the CDR3 reads TGTGCCAGCAGTTTATCTTTCACCCTTTACGAGCAGTACTTC. As protein: CASSLSFTLYEQYF. V usage is TRBV28 and J usage is TRBJ2-7; D uncertain. The CDR3 contains 14 residues. CDR1 is MDHEN, CDR2 SYDVKM, per germline. The V end lost 1 base, the J end lost 4 bases, and 11 bases lay between the germline ends.

This sequence joins TRBV2 and TRBJ2-1, with 11 nucleotides matching TRBD2. V gave up 6 bases and J gave up 2 bases; unmatched junction bases: 3. Germline values: CDR1 SNHLY, CDR2 FYNNEI. The CDR3 is made up of 15 amino acids. CDR3 sequence (DNA): TGTGCCAGCAGCGGGGGACTAGCGGCCTACAATGAGCAGTTCTTC. Encoded protein: CASSGGLAAYNEQFF.

The chain combines TRBV20-1 with TRBJ1-5; 7 bases match TRBD1. J lost 6 bases, V lost 5 bases, and 7 bases had no gene match. Germline V CDR1 and CDR2: DFQATT, SNEGSKA (reference sequence). This CDR3 has 13 residues. CDR3 sequence (DNA): TGCAGTGCTCAAGAGGACAGGAGTCAGCCCCAGCATTTT. As protein: CSAQEDRSQPQHF.

This clonotype was seen just once. This chain links TRBV4-2 with TRBJ1-1; D call uncertain. Looked up from germline, CDR1 is LGHNA and CDR2 is YNFKEQ. The CDR3 is 17 residues long. The germline V and J ends were trimmed by 0 bases and 0 bases, with 14 bases remaining between them. CDR3 region: CASSQEARRVVNTEAFF. CDR3 sequence (DNA): TGTGCCAGCAGCCAAGAAGCGAGGCGGGTGGTGAACACTGAAGCTTTCTTT.

This rearrangement joins TRBV20-1 to TRBJ1-5; D uncertain. V lost 6 bases and J lost 7, with 10 bases in between. The CDR3 length is 11 residues. CDR1 is DFQATT, CDR2 SNEGSKA, per germline (reference sequence). Written as DNA, the CDR3 is TGCAGTGCGAGCCCTCACCAGCCCCAGCATTTT. Amino acid sequence: CSASPHQPQHF.

This chain connects TRBV20-1 to TRBJ2-7; TRBD2 matches at 11 bases. This CDR3 spans 13 amino acids. V lost 3 bases to trimming and J lost 3 bases; unmatched junction nucleotides: 1. Looked up from germline, CDR1 is DFQATT and CDR2 is SNEGSKA (reference sequence). The CDR3 is CSARTSGIYEQYF. DNA of the CDR3: TGCAGTGCTAGGACTAGCGGGATCTACGAGCAGTACTTC.

The gene calls are TRBV7-2 and TRBJ2-1; a weak D match, TRBD2 (5 bases). The germline V and J ends were trimmed by 3 bases and 9 bases, with 21 bases remaining between them. In germline, CDR1 is SGHTA, CDR2 FQGNSA. This CDR3 region has 16 residues. The CDR3 reads CASSFGVSTLNGEQFF. The DNA for the CDR3 is TGTGCCAGCAGCTTCGGGGTGAGTACTCTTAACGGTGAGCAGTTCTTC. The complete variable domain, with remaining parts taken from reference TRBV7-2 and TRBJ2-1, reads GAGVSQSPSNKVTEKGKDVELRCDPISGHTALYWYRQSLGQGLEFLIYFQGNSAPDKSGLPSDRFSAERTGGSVSTLTIQRTQQEDSAVYLCASSFGVSTLNGEQFFGPGTRLTVL.

This rearrangement joins TRBV30 to TRBJ2-5; TRBD2 matches at 9 bases. The CDR3 has 14 amino acids. V was pared by 8 bases and J by 1 base, with 8 bases of the junction left unmatched. The germline V gene has CDR1 GTSNPN and CDR2 SVGIG (reference sequence). The CDR3: CAGSGRAIQETQYF. CDR3 DNA: TGTGCCGGTAGCGGGAGAGCGATCCAAGAGACCCAGTACTTC.

J is TRBJ1-2 and V is TRBV7-2; D is unclear. Germline V gives CDR1 SGHTA, CDR2 FQGNSA. V was trimmed by 1 base and J by 4 bases, leaving 4 bases between them. CDR3 length equals 12 residues. The CDR3 nucleotides are TGTGCCAGCAGCTTAGTTGGCTATGGCTACACCTTC. Protein sequence: CASSLVGYGYTF. The full variable domain, rest sourced from reference TRBV7-2 and TRBJ1-2, is GAGVSQSPSNKVTEKGKDVELRCDPISGHTALYWYRQSLGQGLEFLIYFQGNSAPDKSGLPSDRFSAERTGGSVSTLTIQRTQQEDSAVYLCASSLVGYGYTFGSGTRLTVV.